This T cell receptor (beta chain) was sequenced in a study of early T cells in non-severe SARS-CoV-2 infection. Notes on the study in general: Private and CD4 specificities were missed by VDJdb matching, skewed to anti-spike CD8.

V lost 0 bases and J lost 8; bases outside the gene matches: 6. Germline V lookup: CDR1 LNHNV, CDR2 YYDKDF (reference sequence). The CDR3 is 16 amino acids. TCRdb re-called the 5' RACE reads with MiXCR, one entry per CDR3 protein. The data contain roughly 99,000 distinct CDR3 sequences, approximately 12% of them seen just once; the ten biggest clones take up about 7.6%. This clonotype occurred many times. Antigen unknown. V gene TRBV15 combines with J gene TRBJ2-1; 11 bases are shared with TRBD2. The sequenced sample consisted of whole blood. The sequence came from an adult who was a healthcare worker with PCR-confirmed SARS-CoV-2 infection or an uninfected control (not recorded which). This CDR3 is CATSRDLAGGPDEQFF. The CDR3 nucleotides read TGTGCCACCAGCAGAGATTTAGCGGGAGGGCCGGATGAGCAGTTCTTC.